Sequencing of this TCR beta chain was carried out in a study of patients and donors after allogeneic stem cell transplantation. TCRdb reanalysed the RT-PCR reads using MiXCR and keeps one entry per CDR3 protein. The table lists some 960,000 distinct CDR3 sequences, about 20% of them singletons, with roughly 6% in the top ten. The sequenced sample was blood, either unsorted or a sorted T cell fraction (not recorded which). The sequence was obtained from a human donor who was either an allogeneic HSCT recipient or a stem cell or donor lymphocyte infusion donor (not recorded which). It is not recorded whose cells these are; they may come from a transplant donor.

The CDR3 DNA follows: TGTGCCAGCAGTGAAAGGACTAGCGGGAGAAATGAGCAGTTCTTC. Translating gives CASSERTSGRNEQFF. V is TRBV6-1 and J is TRBJ2-1; 13 bases fit TRBD2. The CDR3 has 15 residues. Germline V gene sequence: CDR1 MNHNS, CDR2 SASEGT. V lost 2 bases to trimming and J lost 7 bases; unmatched junction nucleotides: 2.